This TCR beta chain was identified in a study of cytomegalovirus exposure and HLA in healthy donors. At the level of the study: Unique TCRs from HLA-typed donors, 65 million to 85 million of them, were held in an early data release. Broader study findings: Later on, a genetic analysis was performed. It linked a missense variant in DCLRE1C with V- and J-gene trimming of TCR beta. Earlier findings revealed that most TCR beta V segments proved productive either about 90% or about 30% of the time.

In the PCR, 60 Vbeta and 13 Jbeta primers were used. In the source study's methods: An analysis that came later counted 80 million or so unique TCR beta chains, approximately 11 million shared. Assay: immunoSEQ multiplex PCR; the TCRdb copy retains only in-frame clones and omits some. That table gives V, J and clone size, and the DNA gave D and trimming. The table shows 37,000 or so clones, with over 70% occurring only once. Germline CDR1 is KGHSH and CDR2 is LQKENI. The V gene end was trimmed by 5 bases and the J gene end by 4 bases; junction bases not matched to a gene: 6. The CDR3 extends over 14 amino acids. As concerns this clone: The antigen remains undetermined.

This chain connects TRBV18 to TRBJ2-7; 9 bases line up with TRBD1. This receptor was identified in a man under 40 in good health and CMV-seronegative. Sequencing was carried out using PBMCs. This CDR3 is CASSSGTGSYEQYF. The CDR3 nucleotides are TGTGCCAGCTCAAGCGGGACAGGGTCGTACGAGCAGTACTTC.